These 29 T cell receptor beta chains came from one sample sequenced in a study of blood T cell repertoires in COVID-19. The table came from immunoSEQ multiplex PCR; TCRdb's copy has only in-frame clones and leaves some out. The sample yields approximately 60,000 clones, over 75% seen once. The source material was peripheral blood. The receptors come from a man older than 75 with acute or convalescent COVID-19.

The rearrangement uses TRBV5-1 and TRBJ2-2; 9 nucleotides line up with TRBD2. This CDR3 region has 15 residues. V lost 10 bases, J lost 0 bases, and 7 bases stayed unmatched. Germline V gene data show CDR1 as SGHRS and CDR2 as YFSETQ. For the CDR3, the DNA is TGCGCCTCCCGACTAGCGGCCGCGAACACCGGGGAGCTGTTTTTT. Its translation is CASRLAAANTGELFF.

This chain connects TRBV5-6 to TRBJ1-1; D gene uncertain. From germline, CDR1 is SGHDT and CDR2 YYEEEE. The CDR3 has 11 amino acids. The ends were cut back, 3 bases at V and 4 bases at J, with 4 bases in the middle. CDR3 protein: CASSYSTEAFF. The CDR3 DNA follows: TGTGCCAGCAGCTATAGCACTGAAGCTTTCTTT.

This clone appeared once. The gene calls are TRBV10-3 and TRBJ2-7, with 7 bases that match TRBD1. Germline CDR1 reads ENHRY; CDR2 reads SYGVKD. The CDR3 spans 14 residues. The J segment lost 3 bases and the V segment lost 9 bases, leaving 11 bases of the junction unmatched. This chain's CDR3 is CAIRPTGDHYEQYF. The CDR3 nucleotides read TGTGCCATTCGACCTACAGGGGATCACTACGAGCAGTACTTC.

The chain is built from TRBV6-2 or TRBV6-3 and TRBJ2-7, with D tentatively TRBD1 (6 bases). Per germline, CDR1 MNHEY and CDR2 SVGEGT. The V and J ends lost 5 bases and 0 bases respectively, with 14 bases between them. This CDR3 is built from 15 residues. CDR3 amino acids: CASSPIRDISYEQYF. The CDR3 region has the DNA TGTGCCAGCAGTCCGATCCGGGACATCTCCTACGAGCAGTACTTC.

The chain recombines TRBV29-1 with TRBJ1-2; tentatively, D is TRBD1 (6 bases). Germline V gene data show CDR1 as SQVTM and CDR2 as ANQGSEA. Trimming took 7 bases from V and 6 from J, leaving 21 bases between them. The CDR3 length is 14 residues. CDR3 region: CSATGSSSPNGYTF. CDR3 nucleotides: TGCAGCGCAACAGGGTCGTCATCCCCTAATGGCTACACCTTC.

The gene calls are TRBV10-3 and TRBJ1-4; D perhaps matches TRBD1 (5 bases). CDR3 length: 14 amino acids. V gave up 3 bases and J gave up 5 bases, with 10 bases separating them. The germline V gene has CDR1 ENHRY and CDR2 SYGVKD. The CDR3 protein is CAISDGTANEKLFF. CDR3 bases: TGTGCCATCAGTGACGGGACTGCGAATGAAAAACTGTTTTTT.

J is TRBJ2-2 and V is TRBV5-8; tentative D call: TRBD2 (5 bases). V lost 1 base and J lost 7, with 11 bases in between. Germline assignment: CDR1 SGHTS and CDR2 YDEGEE. The CDR3 is 14 amino acids. The CDR3 DNA sequence: TGTGCCAGCAGCTTGTGGCGTCGGGACGGGGAGCTGTTTTTT. It encodes CASSLWRRDGELFF.

The chain has TRBV11-2 and TRBJ1-1; tentative D call: TRBD1 (6 bases). In germline, CDR1 is SGHAT, CDR2 FQNNGV. This CDR3 spans 15 amino acids. Trimming left V 2 bases short and J 4 bases short, with 14 bases between. CDR3 sequence reads: CASSLTGRGGTEAFF. The CDR3 nucleotides are TGTGCCAGCAGCTTAACAGGGCGAGGAGGCACTGAAGCTTTCTTT.

The gene calls are TRBV29-1 and TRBJ1-5, with no clear D. This CDR3 is built from 13 residues. V was shortened by 3 bases and J by 2 bases, with 8 bases between the two germline ends. CDR1 is SQVTM and CDR2 is ANQGSEA in the germline V gene. CDR3 bases: TGCAGCGTTGATTTCGGAGGCAATCAGCCCCAGCATTTT. It encodes CSVDFGGNQPQHF.

The chain employs TRBV14 and TRBJ1-2; D not certain. There are 13 residues in the CDR3. V was pared by 1 base and J by 7 bases, with 10 bases between. Per the germline V gene, CDR1 is SGHDN and CDR2 is FVKESK. CDR3 coding DNA: TGTGCCAGCAGCCAAGCGAGGGTCTCTGGCTACACCTTC. Protein sequence: CASSQARVSGYTF.

The chain employs TRBV20-1 and TRBJ2-5; no clear D. V lost 5 bases, J lost 5 bases, and 9 bases lay in between. Germline V gene sequence: CDR1 DFQATT, CDR2 SNEGSKA (reference sequence). This CDR3 is built from 11 residues. The CDR3 here is CSAYNLETQYF. The CDR3 coding sequence is TGCAGTGCTTATAATTTGGAGACCCAGTACTTC.

This chain joins TRBV3-1 (or the pseudogene TRBV3-2) and TRBJ2-3; D remains unclear. Germline V gene data show CDR1 as LGHDT and CDR2 as YNNKEL (reference sequence). The CDR3 consists of 15 residues. V shed 3 bases and J shed 1 base, with 11 bases lying between them. The CDR3 sequence: CASSHWSARTDTQYF. CDR3 nucleotide sequence: TGTGCCAGCAGCCATTGGAGCGCCCGCACAGATACGCAGTATTTT.

V is TRBV29-1 and J is TRBJ1-1; TRBD1 might be the D (6 bases). Germline CDR1 reads SQVTM; CDR2 reads ANQGSEA. V was trimmed by 6 bases and J by 2 bases, leaving 10 bases between them. This CDR3 is 12 amino acids long. CDR3 DNA: TGCAGCGTACGACAGGAAAACACTGAAGCTTTCTTT. It codes for CSVRQENTEAFF.

This clone was seen a single time. This chain connects TRBV2 to TRBJ1-5; 7 bases align to TRBD1. This CDR3 contains 15 residues. The junction had 10 bases not matched to a gene; V was cut back by 7 bases and J by 4 bases. CDR1 and CDR2 (germline): SNHLY, FYNNEI. Here the CDR3 reads CASKTGEQGNQPQHF. CDR3 nucleotides: TGTGCCAGCAAAACAGGGGAACAAGGAAATCAGCCCCAGCATTTT.

This clone was picked up one time. The V gene is TRBV18, the J gene TRBJ2-7, with 8 bases fitting TRBD1. J was trimmed by 2 bases and V by 3 bases; bases with no gene match: 3. CDR3 length equals 14 residues. The germline CDR1 and CDR2 sequences are KGHSH and LQKENI. The CDR3 loop reads CASSPRQGTYEQYF. CDR3 coding DNA: TGTGCCAGCTCACCGAGACAGGGGACCTACGAGCAGTACTTC.

The chain uses TRBV5-4 and TRBJ2-5, with TRBD2 identical over 10 bases. The CDR3 totals 16 residues. Germline trimming cut 0 bases from V and 1 base from J; bases unmatched to any gene: 3. The germline V gene encodes CDR1 SGHNT and CDR2 YYREEE (reference sequence). The CDR3 DNA follows: TGTGCCAGCAGCTTGGCCCAGCGGGGGGGCCAAGAGACCCAGTACTTC. Its translation is CASSLAQRGGQETQYF.

In DNA form, the CDR3 reads TGCGCCAGCAGCTTGGCCGGGGGGCCCTCAACTGAAGCTTTCTTT. Translated, it gives CASSLAGGPSTEAFF. The chain has TRBV5-1 and TRBJ1-1, with D maybe TRBD1 (6 bases). Trimming took off 0 bases at V and 5 bases at J, with 14 bases between the two ends. Germline loops: CDR1 SGHRS, CDR2 YFSETQ. The CDR3 is 15 amino acids.

The chain links TRBV2 to TRBJ1-5, with 7 bases that match TRBD1. The CDR3 sequence is 16 residues long. Per the germline V gene, CDR1 is SNHLY and CDR2 is FYNNEI. V lost 6 bases to trimming and J lost 4 bases; unmatched junction nucleotides: 12. CDR3 nucleotide sequence: TGTGCCAGCAGACAAAACCGGGACAGCTTTAATCAGCCCCAGCATTTT. Residues: CASRQNRDSFNQPQHF.

The rearrangement links TRBV28 to TRBJ2-7; 10 bases fit TRBD1. Germline assignment: CDR1 MDHEN and CDR2 SYDVKM. The CDR3 contains 15 residues. The V gene end was trimmed by 5 bases and the J gene end by 5 bases; junction bases not matched to a gene: 9. The CDR3 DNA sequence: TGTGCCAGCAGTCAGGGACAGGGGAGGGTCCACGAGCAGTACTTC. Translating gives CASSQGQGRVHEQYF.

The chain couples TRBV4-2 to TRBJ2-2; possibly TRBD1 for D (5 bases). The ends were cut back, 4 bases at V and 4 bases at J, with 13 bases in the middle. Germline V lookup: CDR1 LGHNA, CDR2 YNFKEQ. This CDR3 comprises 15 residues. The CDR3 sequence is CASSPFAGSTGELFF. DNA for the CDR3: TGTGCCAGCAGCCCGTTCGCAGGGTCCACCGGGGAGCTGTTTTTT.

This clone was counted a few times. V usage is TRBV14 and J usage is TRBJ1-4; tentative D call: TRBD1 (5 bases). CDR1 and CDR2 (germline): SGHDN, FVKESK. V was cut by 8 bases and J by 5 bases, with 18 bases left in between. The CDR3 totals 15 residues. The DNA of the CDR3 is TGTGCCAGCTTTACACCGGGGGATGTGAATGAAAAACTGTTTTTT. Encoded protein: CASFTPGDVNEKLFF.

This chain joins TRBV6-5 and TRBJ1-4; D is possibly TRBD1 (5 bases). The germline V gene has CDR1 MNHEY and CDR2 SVGAGI. CDR3 length: 16 residues. Trimming removed 0 bases from V and 5 bases from J, with 13 bases in between. The CDR3 DNA follows: TGTGCCAGCAGTTACTCGACGAACAGGAAAAATGAAAAACTGTTTTTT. It yields the protein CASSYSTNRKNEKLFF.

This clone came up once. The chain combines TRBV13 with TRBJ2-5; possibly TRBD1 for D (5 bases). The CDR3 runs 14 residues. The germline V gene encodes CDR1 PRHDT and CDR2 FYEKMQ (reference sequence). Trimming removed 1 base from V and 1 base from J, with 7 bases in between. The CDR3 sequence is CASSLVQGQETQYF. CDR3 DNA sequence: TGTGCCAGCAGCTTAGTCCAGGGCCAAGAGACCCAGTACTTC.

The chain employs TRBV7-2 and TRBJ1-2; D is possibly TRBD1 (5 bases). The CDR3 consists of 15 residues. V shed 7 bases and J shed 8 bases, with 23 bases lying between them. The germline gives CDR1 SGHTA, CDR2 FQGNSA. The CDR3 nucleotides are TGTGCCAGCACCGAACCAAATGGTGGGGGGAAGGGCTACACCTTC. Its translation: CASTEPNGGGKGYTF.

This clone occurred a few times. V gene TRBV19 combines with J gene TRBJ1-1; the match to TRBD1 covers 9 bases. This CDR3 contains 14 residues. J lost 0 bases, V lost 6 bases, and 2 bases had no gene match. Per the germline V gene, CDR1 is LNHDA and CDR2 is SQIVND (reference sequence). In DNA form, the CDR3 reads TGTGCCAGTAGCTGGGACAGGGTGAACACTGAAGCTTTCTTT. Translation gives CASSWDRVNTEAFF.

This clone was seen a single time. The rearrangement links TRBV9 to TRBJ2-7, with D possibly matching TRBD1 (5 bases). The V and J ends lost 3 bases and 4 bases respectively, with 8 bases between them. Germline V gives CDR1 SGDLS, CDR2 YYNGEE. The CDR3 is made up of 12 amino acids. The CDR3 here is CASSGQGYEQYF. CDR3 bases: TGTGCCAGCAGCGGTCAGGGTTACGAGCAGTACTTC.

This sequence joins TRBV28 and TRBJ1-5; 7 bases are shared with TRBD1. Looked up from germline, CDR1 is MDHEN and CDR2 is SYDVKM. V was pared by 6 bases and J by 1 base, with 6 bases of the junction left unmatched. CDR3 size: 15 residues. The CDR3 protein is CASRPTGPSNQPQHF. For the CDR3, the DNA is TGTGCCAGCAGGCCGACAGGGCCCAGCAATCAGCCCCAGCATTTT.

Comments on this clone: Given a much more abundant clone one base away, this may be a read error. The chain joins TRBV6-4 to TRBJ1-1, with D maybe TRBD1 (5 bases). Germline V lookup: CDR1 MRHNA, CDR2 SNTAGT. Trimming cost V 6 bases and J 1 base, with 9 bases left between them. The CDR3 spans 13 residues. The CDR3 sequence: CASSVQENTEAFF. CDR3 bases: TGTGCCAGCAGCGTACAGGAGAACACTGAAGCTTTCTTT.

This chain links TRBV5-1 with TRBJ1-3; 11 nucleotides line up with TRBD1. Unmatched junction bases numbered 5, after V lost 4 bases and J lost 2 bases. The V gene's germline CDR1 is SGHRS and CDR2 YFSETQ. This CDR3 is built from 16 residues. The CDR3 reads CASSLLGQGAGNTIYF. The CDR3 DNA is TGCGCCAGCAGCCTGCTGGGACAGGGGGCTGGAAACACCATATATTTT.